The next 6 T cell receptor beta chains were all read from a single sample in a study of shared clonotypes between healthy human individuals. Profiling relied on immunoSEQ multiplex PCR, and the TCRdb table lists in-frame clones only, not all of them. Here the sample spans about a million clones, 75% being singletons. Sequencing used memory CD4+ T cells sorted from blood. Subset specified: CD45RA-negative fraction. The receptors here all came from a young man in good health.

CDR3 nucleotide sequence: TGCGCCAGCAGTTTTGGGACAGTGGGGTCACCCCTCCACTTT. Translation gives CASSFGTVGSPLHF. This chain joins TRBV5-1 and TRBJ1-6; 7 bases align to TRBD1. The CDR3 extends over 14 amino acids. Losses at the gene ends were 5 bases for V and 10 bases for J; bases not matched to a gene: 9. In germline, CDR1 is SGHRS, CDR2 YFSETQ. The variable domain in full, completed from reference TRBV5-1 and TRBJ1-6, reads KAGVTQTPRYLIKTRGQQVTLSCSPISGHRSVSWYQQTPGQGLQFLFEYFSETQRNKGNFPGRFSGRQFSNSRSEMNVSTLELGDSALYLCASSFGTVGSPLHFGNGTRLTVT.

This chain uses TRBV5-4 with TRBJ2-5; the match to TRBD1 covers 9 bases. V lost 0 bases to trimming and J lost 5 bases; unmatched junction nucleotides: 5. This CDR3 has 15 residues. Per germline, CDR1 SGHNT and CDR2 YYREEE (reference sequence). CDR3 DNA sequence: TGTGCCAGCAGCTTGGCCGGGACAGGGCGTGAGACCCAGTACTTC. Translated: CASSLAGTGRETQYF.

The rearrangement uses TRBV5-6 and TRBJ2-2, with unresolved D. The CDR3 loop spans 16 amino acids. Trimming removed 3 bases at V and 4 bases at J, with 16 bases between. Germline CDR1 reads SGHDT; CDR2 reads YYEEEE. CDR3 DNA: TGTGCCAGCAGCTCATTCTGGCCTCTAGGCACCGGGGAGCTGTTTTTT. This translates into CASSSFWPLGTGELFF.

V and J are TRBV5-1 and TRBJ2-2, with a weak D call TRBD1 (5 bases). The CDR3 covers 13 residues. Germline loops: CDR1 SGHRS, CDR2 YFSETQ. Deletions cut 5 bases from V and 8 bases from J, with 13 bases between. CDR3 region: CASRPNTGGELFF. In nucleotides, the CDR3 is TGCGCCAGCAGACCTAACACAGGAGGGGAGCTGTTTTTT.

This chain uses TRBV4-1 with TRBJ2-1, with 8 bases identical to TRBD2. The V gene's germline CDR1 is MGHRA and CDR2 YSYEKL. The V gene end was trimmed by 4 bases and the J gene end by 2 bases; junction bases not matched to a gene: 7. The CDR3 consists of 16 residues. CDR3 nucleotide sequence: TGCGCCAGCAGCCTCGGGGGGGGCCTTACCTACAATGAGCAGTTCTTC. Encoded protein: CASSLGGGLTYNEQFF.

The CDR3 region is CASSSSRGQPQHF. CDR3 in DNA: TGTGCCAGCAGCTCCTCCCGGGGTCAGCCCCAGCATTTT. V gene TRBV11-2 combines with J gene TRBJ1-5; no firm D call. V lost 4 bases and J lost 6, with 10 bases in between. CDR3 length: 13 residues. Per germline, CDR1 SGHAT and CDR2 FQNNGV.